This TCR beta chain is from a study of blood T cells in healthy people across ages. Study-wide points: There was no known CMV status for donors, so expanded clonotype changes were possibly confounded.

Remarks on this clonotype: Antigen unknown.

The CDR3 contains 12 residues. The ends were cut back, 8 bases at V and 4 bases at J, with 11 bases in the middle. The germline CDR1 and CDR2 sequences are SNHLY and FYNNEI. Healthy Caucasians from Russia aged about 6 to 95 served as donors. Primers used in a second PCR of about 7 to 12 cycles were a sample-barcoded 5' primer and a J-beta primer mix. TCRdb re-derived calls from the 5' RACE reads in MiXCR, one entry per CDR3 protein. The sample consists of 1 million to 1.2 million distinct CDR3 sequences, approximately 38% of them appearing once. The sample consisted of blood. The genes are TRBV2 and TRBJ1-1; possibly TRBD1 for D (5 bases). The clonotype was recovered from a man younger than 35 in good health. CDR3: CASGDGVTEAFF. The CDR3 nucleotides read TGTGCCAGCGGGGACGGAGTCACTGAAGCTTTCTTT.